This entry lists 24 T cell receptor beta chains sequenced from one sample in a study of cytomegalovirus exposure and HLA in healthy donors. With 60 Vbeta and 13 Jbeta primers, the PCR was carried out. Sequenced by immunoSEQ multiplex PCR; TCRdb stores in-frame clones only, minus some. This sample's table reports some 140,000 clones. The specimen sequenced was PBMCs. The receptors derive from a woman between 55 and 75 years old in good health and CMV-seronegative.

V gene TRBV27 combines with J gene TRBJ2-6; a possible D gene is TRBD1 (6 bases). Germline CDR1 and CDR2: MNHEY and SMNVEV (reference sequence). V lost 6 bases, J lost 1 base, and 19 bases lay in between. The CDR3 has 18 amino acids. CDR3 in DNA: TGTGCCAGCAGCCCCCTACAGGGTAGTACGTCTGGGGCCAACGTCCTGACTTTC. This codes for CASSPLQGSTSGANVLTF. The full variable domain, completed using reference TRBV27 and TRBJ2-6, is EAQVTQNPRYLITVTGKKLTVTCSQNMNHEYMSWYRQDPGLGLRQIYYSMNVEVTDKGDVPEGYKVSRKEKRNFPLILESPSPNQTSLYFCASSPLQGSTSGANVLTFGAGSRLTVL.

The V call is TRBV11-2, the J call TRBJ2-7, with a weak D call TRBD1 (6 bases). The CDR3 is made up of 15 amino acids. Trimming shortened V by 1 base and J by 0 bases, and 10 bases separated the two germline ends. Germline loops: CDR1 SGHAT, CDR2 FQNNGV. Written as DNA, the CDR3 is TGTGCCAGCAGCTTAGTACAGGGATCCTCCTACGAGCAGTACTTC. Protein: CASSLVQGSSYEQYF.

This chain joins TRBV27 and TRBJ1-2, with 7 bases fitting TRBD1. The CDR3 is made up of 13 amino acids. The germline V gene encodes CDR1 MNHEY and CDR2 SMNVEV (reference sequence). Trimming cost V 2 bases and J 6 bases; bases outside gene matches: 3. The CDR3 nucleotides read TGTGCCAGCAGTTTACTCAGGGGGAATGGCTACACCTTC. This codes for CASSLLRGNGYTF.

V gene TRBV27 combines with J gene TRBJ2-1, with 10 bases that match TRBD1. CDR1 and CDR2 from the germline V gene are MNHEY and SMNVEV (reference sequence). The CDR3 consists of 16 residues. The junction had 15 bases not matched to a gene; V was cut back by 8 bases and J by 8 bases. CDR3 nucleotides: TGTGCCAGCCGACGAGCCGGGACAGGGGCAATTGATGAGCAGTTCTTC. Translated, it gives CASRRAGTGAIDEQFF.

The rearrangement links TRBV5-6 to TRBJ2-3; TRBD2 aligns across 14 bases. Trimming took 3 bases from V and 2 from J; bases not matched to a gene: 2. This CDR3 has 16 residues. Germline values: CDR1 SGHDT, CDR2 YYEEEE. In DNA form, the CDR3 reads TGTGCCAGCAGCTGGACTAGCGGGGGGATCACAGATACGCAGTATTTT. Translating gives CASSWTSGGITDTQYF.

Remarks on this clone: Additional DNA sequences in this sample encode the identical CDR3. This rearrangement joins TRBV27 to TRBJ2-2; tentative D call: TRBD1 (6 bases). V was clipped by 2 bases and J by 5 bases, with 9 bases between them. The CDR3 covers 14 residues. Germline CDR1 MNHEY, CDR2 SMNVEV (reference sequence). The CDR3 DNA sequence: TGTGCCAGCAGTTTACAGGGGTTAACCGGGGAGCTGTTTTTT. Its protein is CASSLQGLTGELFF.

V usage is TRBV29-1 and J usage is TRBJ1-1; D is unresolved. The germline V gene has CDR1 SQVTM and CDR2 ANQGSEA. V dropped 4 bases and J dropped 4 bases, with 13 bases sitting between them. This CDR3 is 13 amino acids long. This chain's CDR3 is CSVVADRLTEAFF. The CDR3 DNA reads TGCAGCGTTGTAGCTGACCGCCTCACTGAAGCTTTCTTT.

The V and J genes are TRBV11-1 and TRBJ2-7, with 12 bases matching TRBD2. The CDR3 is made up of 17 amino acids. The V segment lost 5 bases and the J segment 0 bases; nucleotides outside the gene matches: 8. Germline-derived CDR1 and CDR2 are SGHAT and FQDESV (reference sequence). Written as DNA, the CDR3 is TGTGCCAGCAGCCTAATACGGACTAGCGGGATCTCCTACGAGCAGTACTTC. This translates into CASSLIRTSGISYEQYF.

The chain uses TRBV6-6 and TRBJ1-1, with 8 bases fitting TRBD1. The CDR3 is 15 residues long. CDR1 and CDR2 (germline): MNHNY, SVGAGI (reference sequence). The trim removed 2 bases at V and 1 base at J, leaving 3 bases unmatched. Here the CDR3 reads CASSYADRANTEAFF. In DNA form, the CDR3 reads TGTGCCAGCAGTTACGCGGACAGGGCGAACACTGAAGCTTTCTTT.

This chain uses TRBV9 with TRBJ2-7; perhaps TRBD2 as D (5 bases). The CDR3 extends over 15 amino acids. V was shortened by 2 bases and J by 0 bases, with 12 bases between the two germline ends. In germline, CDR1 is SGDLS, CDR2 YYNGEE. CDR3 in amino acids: CASSVNGGASYEQYF. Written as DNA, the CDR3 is TGTGCCAGCAGCGTGAACGGAGGAGCCTCCTACGAGCAGTACTTC.

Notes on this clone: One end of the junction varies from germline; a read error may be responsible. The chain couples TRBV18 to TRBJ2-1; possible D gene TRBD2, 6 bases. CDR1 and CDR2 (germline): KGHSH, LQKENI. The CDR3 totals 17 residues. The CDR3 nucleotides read TGTGCCAGCTCCCCACCAATAGGGACGGGGGACTACAATGAGCAGTTCTTC. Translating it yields CASSPPIGTGDYNEQFF.

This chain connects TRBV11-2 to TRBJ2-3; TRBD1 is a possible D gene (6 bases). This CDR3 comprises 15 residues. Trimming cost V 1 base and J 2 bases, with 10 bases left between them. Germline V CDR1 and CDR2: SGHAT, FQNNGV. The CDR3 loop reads CASSLGQVYTDTQYF. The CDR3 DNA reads TGTGCCAGCAGCTTAGGACAGGTTTACACAGATACGCAGTATTTT.

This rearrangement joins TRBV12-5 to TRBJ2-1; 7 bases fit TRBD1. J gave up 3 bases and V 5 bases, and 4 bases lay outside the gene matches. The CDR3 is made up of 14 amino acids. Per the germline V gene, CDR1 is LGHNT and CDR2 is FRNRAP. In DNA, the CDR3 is TGTGCTAGTGGTCGGGACAGTGTCTACAATGAGCAGTTCTTC. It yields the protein CASGRDSVYNEQFF. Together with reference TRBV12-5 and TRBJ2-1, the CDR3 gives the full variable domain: DARVTQTPRHKVTEMGQEVTMRCQPILGHNTVFWYRQTMMQGLELLAYFRNRAPLDDSGMPKDRFSAEMPDATLATLKIQPSEPRDSAVYFCASGRDSVYNEQFFGPGTRLTVL.

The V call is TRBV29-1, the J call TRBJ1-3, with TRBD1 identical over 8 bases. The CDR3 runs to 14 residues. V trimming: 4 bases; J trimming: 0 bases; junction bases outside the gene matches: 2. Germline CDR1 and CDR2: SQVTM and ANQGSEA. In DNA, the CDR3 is TGCAGCGTTGGGGACAGGCTCTCTGGAAACACCATATATTTT. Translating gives CSVGDRLSGNTIYF. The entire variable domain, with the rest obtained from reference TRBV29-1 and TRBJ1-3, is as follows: SAVISQKPSRDICQRGTSLTIQCQVDSQVTMMFWYRQQPGQSLTLIATANQGSEATYESGFVIDKFPISRPNLTFSTLTVSNMSPEDSSIYLCSVGDRLSGNTIYFGEGSWLTVV.

The CDR3 loop reads CASSFQEGRETQYF. CDR3 DNA sequence: TGTGCCAGCAGCTTTCAGGAGGGGAGAGAGACCCAGTACTTC. This rearrangement joins TRBV7-2 to TRBJ2-5, with a possible D match to TRBD2 (6 bases). Germline CDR1 and CDR2: SGHTA and FQGNSA. The CDR3 spans 14 residues. V was pared by 3 bases and J by 4 bases, with 12 bases between.

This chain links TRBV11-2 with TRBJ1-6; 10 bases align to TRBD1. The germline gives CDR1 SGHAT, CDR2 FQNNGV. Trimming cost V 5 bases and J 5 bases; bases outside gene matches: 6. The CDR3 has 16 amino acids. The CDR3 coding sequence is TGTGCCAGCAGCCCAAGGGGACAGGGGAATAATTCACCCCTCCACTTT. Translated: CASSPRGQGNNSPLHF. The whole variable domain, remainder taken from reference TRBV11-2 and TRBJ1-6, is EAGVAQSPRYKIIEKRQSVAFWCNPISGHATLYWYQQILGQGPKLLIQFQNNGVVDDSQLPKDRFSAERLKGVDSTLKIQPAKLEDSAVYLCASSPRGQGNNSPLHFGNGTRLTVT.

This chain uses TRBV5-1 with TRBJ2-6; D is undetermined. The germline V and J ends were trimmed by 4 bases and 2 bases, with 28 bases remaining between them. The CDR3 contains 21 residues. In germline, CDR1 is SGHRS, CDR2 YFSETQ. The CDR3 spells CASSQYFAQMGFTAGANVLTF. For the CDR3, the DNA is TGCGCCAGCAGCCAATATTTCGCACAGATGGGTTTTACCGCTGGGGCCAACGTCCTGACTTTC.

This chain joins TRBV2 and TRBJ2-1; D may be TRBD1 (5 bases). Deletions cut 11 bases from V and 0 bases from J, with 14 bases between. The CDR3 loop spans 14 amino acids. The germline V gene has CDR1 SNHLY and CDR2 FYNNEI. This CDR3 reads CAGRGGSSYNEQFF. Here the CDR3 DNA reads TGTGCCGGAAGGGGTGGCAGCTCCTACAATGAGCAGTTCTTC. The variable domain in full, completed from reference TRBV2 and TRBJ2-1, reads EPEVTQTPSHQVTQMGQEVILRCVPISNHLYFYWYRQILGQKVEFLVSFYNNEISEKSEIFDDQFSVERPDGSNFTLKIRSTKLEDSAMYFCAGRGGSSYNEQFFGPGTRLTVL.

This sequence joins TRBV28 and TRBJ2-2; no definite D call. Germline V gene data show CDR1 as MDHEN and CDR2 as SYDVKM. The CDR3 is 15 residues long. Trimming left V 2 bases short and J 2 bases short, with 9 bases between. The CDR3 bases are TGTGCCAGCAGTTTAAGCAGGCCTAACACCGGGGAGCTGTTTTTT. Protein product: CASSLSRPNTGELFF.

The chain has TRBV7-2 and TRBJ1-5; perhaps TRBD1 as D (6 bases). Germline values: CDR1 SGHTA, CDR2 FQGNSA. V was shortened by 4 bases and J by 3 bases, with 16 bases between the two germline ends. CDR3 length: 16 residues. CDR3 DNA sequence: TGTGCCAGCAGCTCCGGTGGGGGGGCGAACAATCAGCCCCAGCATTTT. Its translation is CASSSGGGANNQPQHF.

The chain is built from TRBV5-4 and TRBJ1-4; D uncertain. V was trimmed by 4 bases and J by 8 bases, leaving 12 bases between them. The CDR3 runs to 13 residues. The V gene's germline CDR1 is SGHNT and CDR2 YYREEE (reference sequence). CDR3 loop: CASSILTGEKLFF. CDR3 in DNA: TGTGCCAGCAGCATACTGACGGGGGAAAAACTGTTTTTT. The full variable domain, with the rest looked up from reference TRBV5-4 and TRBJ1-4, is ETGVTQSPTHLIKTRGQQVTLRCSSQSGHNTVSWYQQALGQGPQFIFQYYREEENGRGNFPPRFSGLQFPNYSSELNVNALELDDSALYLCASSILTGEKLFFGSGTQLSVL.

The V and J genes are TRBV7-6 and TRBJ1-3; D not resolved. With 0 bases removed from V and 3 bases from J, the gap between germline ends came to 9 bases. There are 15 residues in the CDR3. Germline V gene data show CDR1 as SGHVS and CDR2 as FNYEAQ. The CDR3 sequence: CASSLAPGFGNTIYF. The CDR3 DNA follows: TGTGCCAGCAGCTTAGCGCCGGGTTTTGGAAACACCATATATTTT. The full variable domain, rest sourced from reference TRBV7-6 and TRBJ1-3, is GAGVSQSPRYKVTKRGQDVALRCDPISGHVSLYWYRQALGQGPEFLTYFNYEAQQDKSGLPNDRFSAERPEGSISTLTIQRTEQRDSAMYRCASSLAPGFGNTIYFGEGSWLTVV.

The CDR3 sequence is CASSMGGENQPQHF. The CDR3 nucleotides are TGTGCCAGTAGTATGGGGGGGGAGAATCAGCCCCAGCATTTT. The V call is TRBV19, the J call TRBJ1-5, with a tentative D call TRBD1 (5 bases). Looked up from germline, CDR1 is LNHDA and CDR2 is SQIVND (reference sequence). The CDR3 extends over 14 amino acids. V was shortened by 3 bases and J by 4 bases, with 10 bases between the two germline ends.

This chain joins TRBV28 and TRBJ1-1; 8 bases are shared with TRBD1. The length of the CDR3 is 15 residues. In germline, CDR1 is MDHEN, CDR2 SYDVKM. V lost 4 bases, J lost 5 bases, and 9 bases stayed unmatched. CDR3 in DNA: TGTGCCAGCAGTTCACGCGGACAGGGAGATACTGAAGCTTTCTTT. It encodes CASSSRGQGDTEAFF.